This T cell receptor (beta chain) came from a study of blood T cell repertoires in COVID-19. Study summary: Italy, Spain and the United States were the sources of the convalescent and acute COVID-19 samples. In each case, the material was cDNA or gDNA derived from T cells, B-cell-depleted T cells, or PBMCs.

In the authors' workflow: Amplification from reference gene primers served as the basis for estimated nucleated cell counts. The assay was immunoSEQ multiplex PCR, and TCRdb's table has in-frame clones only and misses some. The V and J calls and clone size come from that table; D and trimming were worked out from the DNA. The sample gives around 100,000 clones, 65% to 75% of which show up once; roughly 6.2% is in the top ten. The germline V gene has CDR1 SGHAT and CDR2 FQNNGV. The CDR3 is 17 residues long. V was cut by 7 bases and J by 0 bases, with 20 bases left in between. This sequence was found in an elderly man with acute or convalescent COVID-19. The rearrangement uses TRBV11-2 and TRBJ2-3, with a tentative D call TRBD2 (6 bases). The specimen sequenced was peripheral blood. The CDR3, as DNA: TGTGCCAGCACGCGGACGCCTTGGGACTCCAGCACAGATACGCAGTATTTT. Protein sequence: CASTRTPWDSSTDTQYF.